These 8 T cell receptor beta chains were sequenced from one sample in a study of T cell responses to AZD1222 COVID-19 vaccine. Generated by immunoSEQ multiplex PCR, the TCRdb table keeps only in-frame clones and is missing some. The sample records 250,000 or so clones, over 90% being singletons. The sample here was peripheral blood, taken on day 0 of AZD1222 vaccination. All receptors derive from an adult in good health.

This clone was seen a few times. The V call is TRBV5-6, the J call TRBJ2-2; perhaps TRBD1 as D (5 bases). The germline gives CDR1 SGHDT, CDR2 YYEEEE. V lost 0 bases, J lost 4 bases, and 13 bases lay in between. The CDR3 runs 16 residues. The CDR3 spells CASSLVGQGSTGELFF. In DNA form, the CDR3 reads TGTGCCAGCAGCTTGGTCGGTCAGGGCAGCACCGGGGAGCTGTTTTTT.

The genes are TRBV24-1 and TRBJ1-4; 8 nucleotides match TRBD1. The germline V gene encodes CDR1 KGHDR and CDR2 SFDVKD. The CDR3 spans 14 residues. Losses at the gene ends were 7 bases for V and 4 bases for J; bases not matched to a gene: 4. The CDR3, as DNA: TGTGCCACCAGGGACAGGGACCTTAATGAAAAACTGTTTTTT. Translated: CATRDRDLNEKLFF.

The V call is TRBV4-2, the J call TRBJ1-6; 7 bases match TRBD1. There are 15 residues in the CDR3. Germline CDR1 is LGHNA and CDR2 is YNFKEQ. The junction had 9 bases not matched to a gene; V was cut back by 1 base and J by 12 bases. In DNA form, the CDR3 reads TGTGCCAGCAGCCAAGGACAGGGTTTTGAGTTACCCCTCCACTTT. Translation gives CASSQGQGFELPLHF.

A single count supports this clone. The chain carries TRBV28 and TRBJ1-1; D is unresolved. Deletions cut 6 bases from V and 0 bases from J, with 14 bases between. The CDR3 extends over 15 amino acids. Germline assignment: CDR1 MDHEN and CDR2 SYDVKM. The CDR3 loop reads CASSPGRAMNTEAFF. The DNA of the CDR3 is TGTGCCAGCAGCCCCGGCCGGGCCATGAACACTGAAGCTTTCTTT.

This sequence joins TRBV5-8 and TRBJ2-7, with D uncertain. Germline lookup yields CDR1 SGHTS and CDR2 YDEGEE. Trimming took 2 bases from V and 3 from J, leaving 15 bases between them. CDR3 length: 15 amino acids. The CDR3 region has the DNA TGTGCCAGCAGCTTTTTAGACCGGCGGAGCTACGAGCAGTACTTC. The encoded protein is CASSFLDRRSYEQYF.

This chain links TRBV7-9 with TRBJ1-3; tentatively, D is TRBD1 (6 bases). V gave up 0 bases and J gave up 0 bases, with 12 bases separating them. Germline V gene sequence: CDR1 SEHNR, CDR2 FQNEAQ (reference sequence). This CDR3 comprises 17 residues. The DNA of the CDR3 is TGTGCCAGCAGCTTAGCGGTCCAGGGGAACTCTGGAAACACCATATATTTT. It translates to CASSLAVQGNSGNTIYF.

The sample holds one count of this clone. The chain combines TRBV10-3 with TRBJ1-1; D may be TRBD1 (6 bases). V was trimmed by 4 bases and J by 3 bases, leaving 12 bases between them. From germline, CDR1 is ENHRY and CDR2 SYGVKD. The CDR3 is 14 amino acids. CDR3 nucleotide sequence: TGTGCCATCAGTGTGTCAGGGGCTGACACTGAAGCTTTCTTT. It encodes CAISVSGADTEAFF.

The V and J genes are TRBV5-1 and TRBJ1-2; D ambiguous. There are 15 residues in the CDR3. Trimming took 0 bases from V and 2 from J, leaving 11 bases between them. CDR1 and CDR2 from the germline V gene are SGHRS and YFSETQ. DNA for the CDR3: TGCGCCAGCAGCTTGGGGCAGACCCGAAACTATGGCTACACCTTC. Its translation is CASSLGQTRNYGYTF.